This entry features one T cell receptor beta chain sequence. A J-beta primer mix and a sample-barcoded 5' primer were used in a second PCR of about 7 to 11 cycles. TCRdb called the 5' RACE reads again in MiXCR, with one record for every CDR3 protein. The sample has roughly 1,500,000 distinct CDR3 sequences; approximately 32% are singletons. This entry belongs to a study of blood T cells in healthy people across ages. What was sequenced was blood. The receptor's source is a woman in her 30s in good health.

Here the CDR3 reads CASSRFLRQETQYF. CDR3 coding DNA: TGTGCCAGTTCCCGTTTTTTAAGACAAGAGACCCAGTACTTC. The chain has TRBV6-5 and TRBJ2-5; no clear D. CDR3 length: 14 amino acids. Germline V CDR1 and CDR2: MNHEY, SVGAGI. V was trimmed by 9 bases and J by 2 bases, leaving 16 bases between them.